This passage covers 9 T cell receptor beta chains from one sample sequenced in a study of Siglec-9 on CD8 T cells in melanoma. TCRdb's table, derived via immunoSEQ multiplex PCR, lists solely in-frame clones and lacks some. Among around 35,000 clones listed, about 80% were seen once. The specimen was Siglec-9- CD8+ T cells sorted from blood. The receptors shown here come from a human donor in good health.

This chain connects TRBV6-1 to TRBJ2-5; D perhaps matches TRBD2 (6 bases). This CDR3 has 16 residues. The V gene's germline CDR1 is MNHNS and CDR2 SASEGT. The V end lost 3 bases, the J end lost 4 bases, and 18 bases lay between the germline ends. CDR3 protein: CASSEARGYSSETQYF. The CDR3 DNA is TGTGCCAGCAGTGAGGCCCGGGGGTACAGCTCAGAGACCCAGTACTTC.

CDR3 bases: TGTGCCAGCTCACCTCCCTGGAGTACTGAACAAGAGACCCAGTACTTC. Amino acid sequence: CASSPPWSTEQETQYF. The chain is built from TRBV18 and TRBJ2-5; D is unresolved. Trimming removed 3 bases from V and 2 bases from J, with 16 bases in between. The CDR3 is 16 residues long. Germline CDR1 KGHSH, CDR2 LQKENI.

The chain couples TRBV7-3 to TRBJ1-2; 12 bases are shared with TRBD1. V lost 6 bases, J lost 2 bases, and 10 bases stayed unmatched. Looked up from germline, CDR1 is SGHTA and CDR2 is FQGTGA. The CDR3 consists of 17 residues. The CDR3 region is CASSLFPGTGGNYGYTF. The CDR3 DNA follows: TGTGCCAGCAGTCTTTTCCCCGGGACAGGGGGCAACTATGGCTACACCTTC.

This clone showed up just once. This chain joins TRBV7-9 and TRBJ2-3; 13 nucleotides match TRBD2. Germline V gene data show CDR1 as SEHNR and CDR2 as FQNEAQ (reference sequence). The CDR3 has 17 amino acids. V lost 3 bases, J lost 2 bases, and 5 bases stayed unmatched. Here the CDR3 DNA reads TGTGCCAGCAGCTTGGGGACTAGCGGGACTCTCACAGATACGCAGTATTTT. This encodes CASSLGTSGTLTDTQYF.

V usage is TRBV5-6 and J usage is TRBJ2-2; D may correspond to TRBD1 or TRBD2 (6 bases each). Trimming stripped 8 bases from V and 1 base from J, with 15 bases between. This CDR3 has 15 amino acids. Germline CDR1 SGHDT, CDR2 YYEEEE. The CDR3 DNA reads TGTGCCAGTGGACCGGGGGCACTGAACACCGGGGAGCTGTTTTTT. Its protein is CASGPGALNTGELFF.

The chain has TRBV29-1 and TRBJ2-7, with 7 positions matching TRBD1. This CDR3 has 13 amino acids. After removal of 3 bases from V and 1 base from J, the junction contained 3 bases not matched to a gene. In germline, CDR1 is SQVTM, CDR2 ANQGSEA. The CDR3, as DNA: TGCAGCGTTGAGACAGGGAAGTCCTACGAGCAGTACTTC. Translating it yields CSVETGKSYEQYF.

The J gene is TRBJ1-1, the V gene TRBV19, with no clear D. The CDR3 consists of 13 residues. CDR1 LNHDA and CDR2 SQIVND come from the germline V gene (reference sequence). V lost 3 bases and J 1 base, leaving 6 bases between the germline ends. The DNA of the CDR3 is TGTGCCAGTAGTATCTTCCCGAACACTGAAGCTTTCTTT. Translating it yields CASSIFPNTEAFF.

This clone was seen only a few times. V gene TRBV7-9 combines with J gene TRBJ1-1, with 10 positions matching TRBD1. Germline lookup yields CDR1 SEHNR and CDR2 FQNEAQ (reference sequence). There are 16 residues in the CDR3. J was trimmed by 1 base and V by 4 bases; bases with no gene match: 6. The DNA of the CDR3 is TGTGCCAGCAGCTGGAACCGGGACAGGGGGAACACTGAAGCTTTCTTT. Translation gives CASSWNRDRGNTEAFF.

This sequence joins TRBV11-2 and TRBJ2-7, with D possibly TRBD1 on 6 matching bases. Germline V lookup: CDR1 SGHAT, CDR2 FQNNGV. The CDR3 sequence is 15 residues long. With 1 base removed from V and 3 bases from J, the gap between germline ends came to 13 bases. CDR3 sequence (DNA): TGTGCCAGCAGCTTAGCTCTGGGGGCCAGCTACGAGCAGTACTTC. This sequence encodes CASSLALGASYEQYF.